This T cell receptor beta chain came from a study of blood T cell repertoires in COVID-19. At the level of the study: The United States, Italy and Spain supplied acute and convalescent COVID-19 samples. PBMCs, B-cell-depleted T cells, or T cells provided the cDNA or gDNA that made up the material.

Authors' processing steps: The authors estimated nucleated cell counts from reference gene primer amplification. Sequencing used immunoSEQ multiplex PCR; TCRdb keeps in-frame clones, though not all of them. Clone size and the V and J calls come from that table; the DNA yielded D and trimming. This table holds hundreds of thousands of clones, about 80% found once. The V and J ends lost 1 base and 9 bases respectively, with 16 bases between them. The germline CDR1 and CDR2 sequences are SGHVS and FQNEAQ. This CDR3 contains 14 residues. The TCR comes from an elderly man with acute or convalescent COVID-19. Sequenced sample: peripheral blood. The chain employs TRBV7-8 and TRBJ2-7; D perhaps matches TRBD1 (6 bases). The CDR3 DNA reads TGTGCCAGCAGCTTAGGGACAGACAGTTTGGGGCAGTACTTC. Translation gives CASSLGTDSLGQYF.